The source of this TCR beta chain is a study of T cells expressing NK-cell markers. The germline gives CDR1 SGHRS, CDR2 YFSETQ. The CDR3 loop spans 13 amino acids. No DNA is given; TCRdb re-called the 5' RACE reads and lists each CDR3 protein once. In total, the table holds 500,000 to 700,000 distinct CDR3 sequences. J is TRBJ1-1 and V is TRBV5-1; the TCRdb call, TRBD1, lacks DNA for checking. The source of this sequence is a man aged 18 to 29 in good health. The sequencing sample was made of blood T cells: a sorted CD56 or NKG2C T cell subset, CD4+ or CD8+ T cells, or bulk PBMC T cells (not recorded which). The CDR3 here is CASSLGKQGSAFF.